These T cell receptor beta chains were read from a single sample in a study of T cell repertoires in cytomegalovirus infection. These receptors' targets are unknown. TCRdb recomputed calls from the reads with MiXCR, one row per CDR3 protein. This sample has around 710,000 distinct CDR3 sequences, with roughly 28% found just once. Source: cultured CD8+ T cells from PBMCs, taken from culture after CMV antigen stimulation. These receptors all stem from a human donor in good health (CMV status not recorded). Some clones in this sample may be carry-over from other donors' samples. Each CDR3 is given with its conserved first and last residue. Fields, in order: V gene, CDR3 length, clone size, D gene, J gene, CDR3 protein, CDR3 DNA. D genes are given only for firm matches. Clone size is not always given. Where it is, it says once, few, many or a class for expanded clones.

TRBV7-9,14,once,TRBD1,TRBJ1-2,CASSGNPGGGGYTF,TGTGCCAGCAGCGGAAACCCAGGGGGCGGTGGCTACACCTTC
TRBV25-1,15,.,.,TRBJ2-3,CASSEKVRVTDTQYF,TGTGCCAGCAGTGAAAAAGTCAGGGTGACAGATACGCAGTATTTT
TRBV6-2/TRBV6-3,13,.,.,TRBJ1-5,CVSKDSFNQPQHF,TGTGTCAGCAAAGACAGCTTCAATCAGCCCCAGCATTTT
TRBV2,11,.,TRBD2,TRBJ2-1,CVSTSGVEQFF,TGTGTCAGCACTAGCGGGGTAGAGCAGTTCTTC
TRBV5-4,13,.,.,TRBJ2-1,CASSPGPTDEQFF,TGTGCCAGCAGCCCTGGCCCCACAGATGAGCAGTTCTTC
TRBV20-1,15,few,.,TRBJ1-1,CSAQMGRGASTEAFF,TGCAGTGCACAAATGGGACGGGGGGCAAGTACTGAAGCTTTCTTT
TRBV27,16,.,.,TRBJ1-4,CASSPDRYLTNEKLFF,TGTGCCAGCAGTCCGGACAGATACCTCACTAATGAAAAACTGTTTTTT
TRBV27,14,few,.,TRBJ2-1,CASSFPGRPYEQFF,TGTGCCAGCAGTTTTCCCGGAAGGCCCTATGAGCAGTTCTTC
TRBV4-1,17,.,.,TRBJ1-5,CASSQDTARGLNQPQHF,TGCGCCAGCAGCCAAGATACCGCCCGAGGTCTCAATCAGCCCCAGCATTTT
TRBV2,15,few,TRBD2,TRBJ2-3,CASSGLARTTDTQYF,TGTGCCAGCAGCGGACTAGCGAGGACCACAGATACGCAGTATTTT
TRBV7-8,14,few,.,TRBJ2-3,CASSFPPSTDTQYF,TGTGCCAGCAGCTTCCCTCCGAGCACAGATACGCAGTATTTT
TRBV12-3/TRBV12-4,20,few,TRBD2,TRBJ2-2,CASSFILAGGPLGNTGELFF,TGTGCCAGCAGTTTTATACTAGCGGGGGGGCCTCTCGGGAACACCGGGGAGCTGTTTTTT
TRBV7-8,14,few,.,TRBJ1-1,CASSLVYRAGEAFF,TGTGCCAGCAGCTTAGTATACAGGGCCGGTGAAGCTTTCTTT
TRBV28,12,few,.,TRBJ1-1,CASSLYGVEAFF,TGTGCCAGCAGTTTATACGGGGTAGAAGCTTTCTTT
TRBV2,15,few,.,TRBJ2-3,CASPGPTIGTDTQYF,TGTGCCAGCCCGGGACCAACTATTGGCACAGATACGCAGTATTTT
TRBV7-6,14,few,.,TRBJ1-1,CASSPSLQDNEAFF,TGTGCCAGCAGCCCCAGTTTGCAGGATAATGAAGCTTTCTTT
TRBV5-6,14,.,TRBD1,TRBJ2-7,CASSLAPGGNGQYF,TGTGCCAGCAGCTTGGCCCCAGGGGGCAACGGGCAGTACTTC
TRBV7-6,16,many,.,TRBJ2-1,CASSNTGFGSYNEQFF,TGTGCCAGCAGTAATACAGGGTTTGGGTCCTACAATGAGCAGTTCTTC
TRBV28,15,once,.,TRBJ1-4,CASRDRGNVMKELFF,TGTGCCAGCAGGGATAGGGGGAACGTAATGAAGGAACTGTTTTTT
TRBV27,16,few,.,TRBJ2-7,CASSGWDGNGGYEQYF,TGTGCCAGCAGTGGGTGGGACGGAAATGGCGGGTACGAGCAGTACTTC
TRBV18,17,.,.,TRBJ2-7,CASSPVPLNRATYEQYF,TGTGCCAGCTCACCTGTCCCGCTGAACAGGGCTACCTACGAGCAGTACTTC
TRBV5-5,15,once,.,TRBJ1-1,CASSGARETNTEAFF,TGTGCCAGCAGCGGGGCGAGGGAAACGAACACTGAAGCTTTCTTT
TRBV6-1,13,.,.,TRBJ2-1,CATSRSPYNEQFF,TGTGCCACAAGTAGATCGCCCTACAATGAGCAGTTCTTC
TRBV7-2,17,few,.,TRBJ2-7,CASSLAISGDFPYEQYF,TGTGCCAGCAGCTTAGCGATAAGTGGTGACTTTCCCTACGAGCAGTACTTC
TRBV5-5,12,.,.,TRBJ2-7,CASSSLSHEQYF,TGTGCCAGCAGCTCACTCTCCCACGAGCAGTACTTC
TRBV7-8,17,.,TRBD2,TRBJ2-3,CASSLTVAGGPTDTQYF,TGTGCCAGCAGCCTAACCGTAGCGGGGGGCCCCACAGATACGCAGTATTTT
TRBV6-2/TRBV6-3,16,.,.,TRBJ2-1,CASSNDIPRPYNEQFF,TGTGCCAGCAGTAACGACATCCCCCGACCCTACAATGAGCAGTTCTTC
TRBV7-1,14,once,TRBD1,TRBJ2-7,CASRPAGGYGEQYF,TGTGCCAGCCGCCCAGCAGGGGGCTATGGCGAGCAGTACTTC
TRBV24-1,14,.,.,TRBJ2-7,CATREGFPELEQYF,TGTGCCACCCGAGAAGGGTTCCCGGAACTCGAGCAGTACTTC
TRBV7-2,14,many,TRBD2,TRBJ2-7,CASSLWRGDYEQYF,TGTGCCAGCAGCTTGTGGCGGGGGGATTACGAGCAGTACTTC
TRBV27,15,.,TRBD1,TRBJ2-1,CASSPGTGGSNEQFF,TGTGCCAGCAGTCCGGGGACAGGGGGTAGCAATGAGCAGTTCTTC
TRBV7-8,16,.,TRBD2,TRBJ2-3,CASSSSSGGLRDTQYF,TGTGCCAGCAGCTCTTCTAGCGGGGGCCTTCGGGATACGCAGTATTTT
TRBV27,14,.,TRBD1,TRBJ1-5,CASSIGTDNQPQHF,TGTGCCAGCAGTATAGGGACAGACAATCAGCCCCAGCATTTT
TRBV6-5,14,.,.,TRBJ2-7,CASSLSARAYEQYF,TGTGCCAGCAGCCTTTCTGCCAGGGCCTACGAGCAGTACTTC
TRBV20-1,19,.,.,TRBJ2-6,CSATHWGASLKSGANVLNF,TGCAGTGCTACCCACTGGGGGGCGTCTCTTAAGTCTGGGGCCAACGTCCTGAATTTC
TRBV19,15,once,TRBD1,TRBJ1-5,CASLTGVYSNQPQHF,TGTGCCAGTCTGACAGGGGTTTATAGCAATCAGCCCCAGCATTTT
TRBV20-1,13,.,.,TRBJ1-5,CSARDPRARPQHF,TGCAGTGCTAGAGATCCCAGGGCGAGACCCCAGCATTTT
TRBV27,14,.,TRBD2,TRBJ2-7,CASSTTSGVDEQYF,TGTGCCAGCAGTACGACTAGCGGGGTCGACGAGCAGTACTTC
TRBV15,14,.,.,TRBJ2-3,CATSREGETDTQYF,TGTGCCACCAGCAGAGAAGGTGAGACAGATACGCAGTATTTT
TRBV5-4,15,.,TRBD2,TRBJ2-7,CASSLTMGLAGEQYF,TGTGCCAGCAGCCTTACGATGGGACTAGCAGGCGAGCAGTACTTC
TRBV6-4,18,.,.,TRBJ1-6,CASSDSWAGKIRMVTLHF,TGTGCCAGCAGTGACTCCTGGGCAGGGAAGATTCGAATGGTTACCCTCCACTTT
TRBV19,15,few,.,TRBJ1-5,CASSQRRQLDQPQHF,TGTGCCAGTAGTCAGAGGCGGCAGTTGGATCAGCCCCAGCATTTT
TRBV9,16,few,TRBD1,TRBJ1-3,CASSAPGTERGNTIYF,TGTGCCAGCAGCGCCCCCGGGACAGAGAGGGGAAACACCATATATTTT
TRBV27,14,.,TRBD2,TRBJ2-2,CASNVGGGFGELFF,TGTGCCAGCAATGTAGGCGGGGGTTTCGGGGAGCTGTTTTTT
TRBV6-1,17,.,.,TRBJ2-5,CASSEALQEGRSGAQYF,TGTGCCAGCAGTGAAGCCTTACAGGAGGGCCGGTCCGGGGCCCAGTACTTC
TRBV7-9,12,few,.,TRBJ2-1,CASTLQGREQFF,TGTGCCAGCACCTTACAGGGACGTGAGCAGTTCTTC
TRBV19,14,.,.,TRBJ1-1,CASSIVAYHTEAFF,TGTGCCAGTAGTATAGTGGCGTATCACACTGAAGCTTTCTTT
TRBV7-4,15,.,TRBD2,TRBJ2-1,CASSSSGGVLDEQFF,TGTGCCAGCAGCTCTAGCGGGGGGGTCTTGGATGAGCAGTTCTTC
TRBV12-5,18,.,.,TRBJ2-3,CASGLDVSLRSSTDTQYF,TGTGCTAGTGGTTTGGATGTTTCTTTGCGGTCTAGCACAGATACGCAGTATTTT